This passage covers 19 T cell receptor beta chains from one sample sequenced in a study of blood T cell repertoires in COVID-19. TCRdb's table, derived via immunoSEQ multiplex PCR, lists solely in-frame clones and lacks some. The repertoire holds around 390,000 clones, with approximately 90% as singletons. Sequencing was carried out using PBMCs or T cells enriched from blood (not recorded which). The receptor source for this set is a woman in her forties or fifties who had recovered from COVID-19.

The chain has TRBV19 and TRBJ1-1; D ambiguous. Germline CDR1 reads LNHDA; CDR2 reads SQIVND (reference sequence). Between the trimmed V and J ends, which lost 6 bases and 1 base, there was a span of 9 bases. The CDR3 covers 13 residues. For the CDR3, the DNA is TGTGCCAGTAGCTGGGAGGGGAACACTGAAGCTTTCTTT. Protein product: CASSWEGNTEAFF.

CDR3 nucleotide sequence: TGTGCCAGCAGCTTAGAGGCTCGGGGGGTACAGTACTTC. It encodes CASSLEARGVQYF. This chain links TRBV11-3 with TRBJ2-7; 7 nucleotides line up with TRBD2. V lost 0 bases to trimming and J lost 10 bases; unmatched junction nucleotides: 6. Germline CDR1 is SGHNT and CDR2 is YENEEA. This CDR3 has 13 residues.

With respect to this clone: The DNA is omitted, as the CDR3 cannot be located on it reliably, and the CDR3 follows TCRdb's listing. The CDR3 here is CASSFLADVNSPLHF. The J gene is TRBJ1-6, the V gene TRBV27; the D call of TRBD1 is as the table states it, not checked on the DNA. The germline V gene encodes CDR1 MNHEY and CDR2 SMNVEV (reference sequence). Including both end residues, the CDR3 is 15 amino acids long.

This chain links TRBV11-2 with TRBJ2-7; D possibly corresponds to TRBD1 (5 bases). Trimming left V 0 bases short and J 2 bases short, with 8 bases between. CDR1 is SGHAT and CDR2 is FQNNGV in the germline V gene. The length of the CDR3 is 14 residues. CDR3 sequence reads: CASSLEQGPYEQYF. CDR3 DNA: TGTGCCAGCAGCTTAGAGCAGGGTCCCTACGAGCAGTACTTC.

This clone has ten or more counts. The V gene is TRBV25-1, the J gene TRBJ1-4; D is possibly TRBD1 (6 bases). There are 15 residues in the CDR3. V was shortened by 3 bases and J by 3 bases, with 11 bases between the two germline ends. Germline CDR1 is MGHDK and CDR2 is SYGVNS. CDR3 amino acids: CASSDTGKANEKLFF. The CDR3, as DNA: TGTGCCAGCAGTGATACAGGGAAAGCTAATGAAAAACTGTTTTTT.

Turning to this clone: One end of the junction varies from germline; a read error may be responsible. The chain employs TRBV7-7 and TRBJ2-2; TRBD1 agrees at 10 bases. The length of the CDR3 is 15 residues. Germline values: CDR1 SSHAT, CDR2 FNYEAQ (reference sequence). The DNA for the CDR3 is TGTGCTAGCAGCTCGGACAGGGGGGGATCCGGGGAGCTGTTTTTT. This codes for CASSSDRGGSGELFF.

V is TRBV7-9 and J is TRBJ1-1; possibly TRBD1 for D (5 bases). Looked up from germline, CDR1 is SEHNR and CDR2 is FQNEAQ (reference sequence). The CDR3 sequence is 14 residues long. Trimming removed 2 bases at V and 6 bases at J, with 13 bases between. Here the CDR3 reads CASSLPGGAAEAFF. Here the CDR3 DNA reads TGTGCCAGCAGCTTACCCGGGGGTGCGGCTGAAGCTTTCTTT.

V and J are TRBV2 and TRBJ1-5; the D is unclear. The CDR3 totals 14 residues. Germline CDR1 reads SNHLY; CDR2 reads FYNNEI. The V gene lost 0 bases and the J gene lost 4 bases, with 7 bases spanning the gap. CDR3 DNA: TGTGCCAGCAGTGAAGCGCATAGTAATCAGCCCCAGCATTTT. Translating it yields CASSEAHSNQPQHF.

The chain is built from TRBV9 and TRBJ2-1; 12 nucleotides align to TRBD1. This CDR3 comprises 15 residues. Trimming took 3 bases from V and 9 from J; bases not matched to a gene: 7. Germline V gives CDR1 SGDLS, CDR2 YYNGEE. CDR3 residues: CASSAWDRGRLEQFF. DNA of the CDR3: TGTGCCAGCAGCGCCTGGGACAGGGGGCGACTTGAGCAGTTCTTC.

CDR3 region: CASRSILNTEAFF. The CDR3 bases are TGTGCCAGCAGAAGCATTCTGAACACTGAAGCTTTCTTT. This chain uses TRBV2 with TRBJ1-1; D remains unclear. The V gene lost 6 bases and the J gene lost 0 bases, with 8 bases spanning the gap. Germline V gene lookup returns CDR1 SNHLY and CDR2 FYNNEI. The length of the CDR3 is 13 residues.

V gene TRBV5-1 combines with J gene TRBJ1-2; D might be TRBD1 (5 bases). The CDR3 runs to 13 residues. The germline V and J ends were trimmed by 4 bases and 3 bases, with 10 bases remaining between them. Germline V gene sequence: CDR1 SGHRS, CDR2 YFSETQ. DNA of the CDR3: TGCGCCAGCAGCCCGGACACTGACTATGGCTACACCTTC. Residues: CASSPDTDYGYTF.

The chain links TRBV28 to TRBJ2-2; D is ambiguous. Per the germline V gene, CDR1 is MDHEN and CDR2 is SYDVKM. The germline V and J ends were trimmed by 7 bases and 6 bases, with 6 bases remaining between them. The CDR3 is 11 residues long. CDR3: CASTSSGELFF. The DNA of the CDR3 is TGTGCCAGCACCTCCTCCGGGGAGCTGTTTTTT.

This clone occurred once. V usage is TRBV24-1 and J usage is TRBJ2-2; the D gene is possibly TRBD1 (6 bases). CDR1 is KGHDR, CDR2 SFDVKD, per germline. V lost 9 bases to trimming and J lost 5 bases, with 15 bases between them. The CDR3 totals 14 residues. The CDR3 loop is CATAGTRRTGELFF. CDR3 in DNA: TGTGCCACCGCCGGGACAAGAAGGACCGGGGAGCTGTTTTTT.

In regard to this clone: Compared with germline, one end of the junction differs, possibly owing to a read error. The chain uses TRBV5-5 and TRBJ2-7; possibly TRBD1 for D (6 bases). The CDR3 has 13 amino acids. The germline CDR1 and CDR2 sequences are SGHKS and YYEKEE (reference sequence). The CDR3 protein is CASSLEQGRQVNF. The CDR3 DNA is TGTGCCAGCAGCTTGGAACAGGGTCGGCAGGTGAACTTC.

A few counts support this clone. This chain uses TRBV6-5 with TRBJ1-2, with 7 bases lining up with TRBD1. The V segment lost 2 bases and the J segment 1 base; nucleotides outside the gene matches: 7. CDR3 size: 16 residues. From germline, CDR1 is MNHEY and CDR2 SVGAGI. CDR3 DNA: TGTGCCAGCAGTTACCGTGAGGGGGCGGGTAACTATGGCTACACCTTC. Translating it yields CASSYREGAGNYGYTF.

CDR3 residues: CASSPLPQPIDTEAFF. The CDR3 nucleotides are TGTGCCAGCTCACCCCTCCCACAGCCCATCGACACTGAAGCTTTCTTT. V and J are TRBV18 and TRBJ1-1; D gene uncertain. CDR3 length equals 16 residues. Trimming cost V 3 bases and J 3 bases, with 17 bases left between them. The germline V gene has CDR1 KGHSH and CDR2 LQKENI.

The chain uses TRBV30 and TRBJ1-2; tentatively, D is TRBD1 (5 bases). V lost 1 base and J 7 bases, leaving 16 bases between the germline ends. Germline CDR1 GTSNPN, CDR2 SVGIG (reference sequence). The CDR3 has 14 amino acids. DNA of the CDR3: TGTGCCTGGAGTGGTCAGGGTTTAACTACTGGCTACACCTTC. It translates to CAWSGQGLTTGYTF.

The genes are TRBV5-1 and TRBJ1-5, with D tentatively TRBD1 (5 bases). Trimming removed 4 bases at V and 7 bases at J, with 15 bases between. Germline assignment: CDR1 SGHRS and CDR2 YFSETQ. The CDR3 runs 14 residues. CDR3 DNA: TGCGCCAGCAGCCTTACAGAGGCAGGGCAGCCCCAGCATTTT. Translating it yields CASSLTEAGQPQHF.

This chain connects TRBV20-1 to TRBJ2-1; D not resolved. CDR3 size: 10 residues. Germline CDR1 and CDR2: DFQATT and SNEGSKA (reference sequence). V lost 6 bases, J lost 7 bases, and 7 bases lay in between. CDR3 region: CSARRNEQFF. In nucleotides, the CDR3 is TGCAGTGCAAGGAGAAATGAGCAGTTCTTC.